One and the same sample provided the 26 T cell receptor beta chains below, sequenced in a study of OX40 agonist ivuxolimab in advanced cancers. Generated by immunoSEQ multiplex PCR, the TCRdb table keeps only in-frame clones and is missing some. Here the sample spans 60,000 to 75,000 clones, 91% being singletons. The source material was CD4+ or CD8+ T cells sorted from blood, sampled in a trial of the OX40 agonist ivuxolimab. These receptors were obtained from an adult with an advanced solid tumor such as melanoma, head and neck, liver or kidney cancer.

There are a few counts of this clone. The chain employs TRBV15 and TRBJ1-5; possible D gene TRBD1, 5 bases. V was clipped by 0 bases and J by 4 bases, with 13 bases between them. Germline assignment: CDR1 LNHNV and CDR2 YYDKDF (reference sequence). The CDR3 loop spans 16 amino acids. CDR3 nucleotides: TGTGCCACCAGCAGAGAGCCTTGGGGCCCTAATCAGCCCCAGCATTTT. It yields the protein CATSREPWGPNQPQHF.

The CDR3 protein is CATSRLGLSPDTQYF. The CDR3, as DNA: TGTGCCACCAGCAGACTTGGCCTATCACCAGATACGCAGTATTTT. The chain carries TRBV15 and TRBJ2-3; D unclear. This CDR3 region has 15 residues. Germline V CDR1 and CDR2: LNHNV, YYDKDF (reference sequence). V gave up 2 bases and J gave up 4 bases, with 13 bases separating them.

This clone was detected only a few times. The chain has TRBV6-5 and TRBJ2-3, with D possibly TRBD2 on 5 matching bases. V lost 6 bases and J 3 bases, leaving 13 bases between the germline ends. This CDR3 is 14 amino acids long. Germline V lookup: CDR1 MNHEY, CDR2 SVGAGI. Here the CDR3 reads CASSPKGETDTQYF. CDR3 coding DNA: TGTGCCAGCAGCCCAAAGGGAGAAACAGATACGCAGTATTTT.

This rearrangement joins TRBV19 to TRBJ1-2, with D unresolved. Germline CDR1 is LNHDA and CDR2 is SQIVND (reference sequence). CDR3 length equals 13 residues. V was pared by 3 bases and J by 4 bases, with 9 bases between. CDR3 loop: CASSMARVYGYTF. CDR3 bases: TGTGCCAGTAGTATGGCGCGGGTCTATGGCTACACCTTC.

The rearrangement links TRBV29-1 to TRBJ1-1, with a tentative D call TRBD1 (6 bases). V lost 7 bases and J lost 1, with 10 bases in between. This CDR3 is built from 12 residues. Germline V gives CDR1 SQVTM, CDR2 ANQGSEA. DNA for the CDR3: TGCAGCGCTTCGACAGGGAACACTGAAGCTTTCTTT. It translates to CSASTGNTEAFF.

This sequence joins TRBV5-8 and TRBJ2-2, with a tentative D call TRBD1 (7 bases). This CDR3 is built from 18 residues. CDR1 and CDR2 from the germline V gene are SGHTS and YDEGEE. Trimming removed 4 bases at V and 2 bases at J, with 21 bases between. CDR3 sequence: CASSGGRRGPINTGELFF. DNA for the CDR3: TGTGCCAGCAGCGGGGGACGGAGGGGGCCCATAAACACCGGGGAGCTGTTTTTT.

This chain connects TRBV4-3 to TRBJ2-2; no reliable D call. V lost 0 bases and J 5 bases, leaving 13 bases between the germline ends. Germline CDR1 and CDR2: LGHNA and YSLEER. The CDR3 contains 16 residues. CDR3 protein: CASSQDGWDYTGELFF. Written as DNA, the CDR3 is TGCGCCAGCAGCCAAGATGGTTGGGATTATACCGGGGAGCTGTTTTTT.

This chain joins TRBV11-3 and TRBJ2-1; D not resolved. With 1 base removed from V and 10 bases from J, the gap between germline ends came to 8 bases. The CDR3 spans 12 residues. CDR1 is SGHNT and CDR2 is YENEEA in the germline V gene. CDR3 in DNA: TGTGCCAGCAGCTTAGTTTTCGACGAGCAGTTCTTC. This sequence encodes CASSLVFDEQFF.

This clone was recorded once. CDR3 nucleotide sequence: TGTGCCAGCAGCTTAGATGCAGGGGCTACCCAAGGGGAGCATTTT. This codes for CASSLDAGATQGEHF. This chain uses TRBV7-8 with TRBJ1-5; maybe TRBD1 (6 bases). Germline CDR1 SGHVS, CDR2 FQNEAQ. V was cut by 1 base and J by 14 bases, with 21 bases left in between. CDR3 length equals 15 residues.

This clone was observed once. CDR3 DNA: TGTGCCAGCAGTTTATATTTCGACGGATCCTACAATGAGCAGTTCTTC. This gives the protein CASSLYFDGSYNEQFF. This chain joins TRBV28 and TRBJ2-1, with no clear D. Germline V CDR1 and CDR2: MDHEN, SYDVKM. The ends were cut back, 1 base at V and 1 base at J, with 11 bases in the middle. The CDR3 runs to 16 residues.

The chain uses TRBV13 and TRBJ2-4; D may be TRBD2 (6 bases). CDR1 is PRHDT and CDR2 is FYEKMQ in the germline V gene (reference sequence). The CDR3 contains 17 residues. The V end lost 4 bases, the J end lost 3 bases, and 19 bases lay between the germline ends. The CDR3 spells CASSSQTDPRGKNIQYF. The CDR3 DNA is TGTGCCAGCAGCTCCCAGACAGACCCGCGGGGCAAAAACATTCAGTACTTC.

The chain links TRBV7-6 to TRBJ2-3; 9 nucleotides match TRBD2. The CDR3 runs 16 residues. J lost 3 bases, V lost 1 base, and 5 bases had no gene match. The germline V gene has CDR1 SGHVS and CDR2 FNYEAQ. The CDR3 nucleotides are TGTGCCAGCAGCTTAGTAGCGGGAGAAGTTACAGATACGCAGTATTTT. The encoded protein is CASSLVAGEVTDTQYF.

This clone was found once. J is TRBJ1-1 and V is TRBV4-1, with D perhaps TRBD1 (5 bases). The CDR3 has 13 amino acids. Trimming took 4 bases from V and 1 from J, leaving 7 bases between them. Germline CDR1 is MGHRA and CDR2 is YSYEKL. CDR3 bases: TGCGCCAGCAGCCTAGACAGGAACACTGAAGCTTTCTTT. Translating gives CASSLDRNTEAFF.

The genes are TRBV5-1 and TRBJ2-5; 7 bases map to TRBD2. The CDR3 loop spans 16 amino acids. Germline V gene lookup returns CDR1 SGHRS and CDR2 YFSETQ. V lost 0 bases, J lost 2 bases, and 7 bases stayed unmatched. The CDR3 loop is CASSLGAGEGQETQYF. In DNA form, the CDR3 reads TGCGCCAGCAGCTTGGGTGCGGGAGAAGGACAAGAGACCCAGTACTTC.

The chain is built from TRBV27 and TRBJ2-3, with D maybe TRBD1 (5 bases). CDR3 size: 18 residues. Trimming took 3 bases from V and 5 from J, leaving 24 bases between them. Germline assignment: CDR1 MNHEY and CDR2 SMNVEV (reference sequence). In DNA, the CDR3 is TGTGCCAGCAGTTTTTATCCTCCAGGGTTTGAATATGGAGATACGCAGTATTTT. Protein sequence: CASSFYPPGFEYGDTQYF.

V usage is TRBV2 and J usage is TRBJ2-3, with D possibly being TRBD2 (6 bases). The V end was cut by 6 bases, the J end by 0 bases, with 13 bases between. Germline CDR1 is SNHLY and CDR2 is FYNNEI. The CDR3 loop spans 15 amino acids. In DNA form, the CDR3 reads TGTGCCAGCAGCCCCGGTACTAGCAGCACAGATACGCAGTATTTT. Amino acid sequence: CASSPGTSSTDTQYF.

V gene TRBV7-2 combines with J gene TRBJ2-2; maybe TRBD1 (6 bases). Germline lookup yields CDR1 SGHTA and CDR2 FQGNSA. The V and J ends lost 3 bases and 3 bases respectively, with 14 bases between them. The CDR3 length is 16 residues. Here the CDR3 reads CASSFTGIRDTGELFF. The CDR3 DNA reads TGTGCCAGCAGCTTTACAGGGATCCGGGACACCGGGGAGCTGTTTTTT.

The J gene is TRBJ1-5, the V gene TRBV28, with a possible D match to TRBD1 (5 bases). Between the trimmed V and J ends, which lost 5 bases and 0 bases, there was a span of 14 bases. Germline CDR1 MDHEN, CDR2 SYDVKM. The CDR3 spans 16 residues. The CDR3 loop is CASSPWGEDSNQPQHF. The DNA for the CDR3 is TGTGCCAGCAGTCCCTGGGGGGAAGATAGCAATCAGCCCCAGCATTTT.

This chain connects TRBV7-9 to TRBJ1-3, with D hard to call. V lost 2 bases to trimming and J lost 0 bases, with 8 bases between them. The CDR3 contains 15 residues. Germline V CDR1 and CDR2: SEHNR, FQNEAQ (reference sequence). The DNA of the CDR3 is TGTGCCAGCAGCTTATTTGGTATCTCTGGAAACACCATATATTTT. Translated, it gives CASSLFGISGNTIYF.

This clone appeared once. This chain uses TRBV11-3 with TRBJ2-1; D tentatively fits TRBD1 or TRBD2 (5 bases each). The germline V gene has CDR1 SGHNT and CDR2 YENEEA. The CDR3 loop spans 14 amino acids. Trimming removed 0 bases from V and 9 bases from J, with 12 bases in between. In DNA, the CDR3 is TGTGCCAGCAGCTTAGACCCCGGGGCGGTTGAGCAGTTCTTC. Translating it yields CASSLDPGAVEQFF.

The rearrangement links TRBV4-3 to TRBJ2-1; D ambiguous. The ends were cut back, 0 bases at V and 3 bases at J, with 12 bases in the middle. Germline CDR1 and CDR2: LGHNA and YSLEER. The CDR3 length is 16 residues. The CDR3 loop is CASSQDHSNFYNEQFF. In DNA form, the CDR3 reads TGCGCCAGCAGCCAAGACCACAGTAACTTCTACAATGAGCAGTTCTTC.

This sequence joins TRBV28 and TRBJ2-5; a weak D match, TRBD1 (6 bases). This CDR3 is built from 14 residues. The germline CDR1 and CDR2 sequences are MDHEN and SYDVKM. The V end lost 5 bases, the J end lost 3 bases, and 13 bases lay between the germline ends. This CDR3 is CASSIRQEKETQYF. The CDR3 region has the DNA TGTGCCAGCAGTATTCGACAGGAGAAAGAGACCCAGTACTTC.

The V and J genes are TRBV5-8 and TRBJ2-7; D is undetermined. V gave up 0 bases and J gave up 4 bases, with 5 bases separating them. CDR1 and CDR2 from the germline V gene are SGHTS and YDEGEE. The CDR3 is 12 residues long. The CDR3 loop is CASSLGLYEQYF. CDR3 sequence (DNA): TGTGCCAGCAGCTTGGGACTTTACGAGCAGTACTTC.

The chain joins TRBV5-1 to TRBJ2-7; D unresolved. CDR3 length: 14 residues. Germline CDR1 reads SGHRS; CDR2 reads YFSETQ. Trimming shortened V by 1 base and J by 5 bases, and 13 bases separated the two germline ends. The CDR3 reads CASSLWVGKDEQYF. CDR3 bases: TGCGCCAGCAGCTTGTGGGTCGGAAAGGACGAGCAGTACTTC. Full variable domain (missing parts from reference TRBV5-1 and TRBJ2-7): KAGVTQTPRYLIKTRGQQVTLSCSPISGHRSVSWYQQTPGQGLQFLFEYFSETQRNKGNFPGRFSGRQFSNSRSEMNVSTLELGDSALYLCASSLWVGKDEQYFGPGTRLTVT.

The chain joins TRBV15 to TRBJ1-1; possible D gene TRBD1, 6 bases. The CDR3 extends over 14 amino acids. Per the germline V gene, CDR1 is LNHNV and CDR2 is YYDKDF (reference sequence). The V and J ends lost 0 bases and 6 bases respectively, with 11 bases between them. The CDR3 spells CATSRERGAPEAFF. The CDR3 nucleotides read TGTGCCACCAGCAGAGAAAGGGGGGCCCCTGAAGCTTTCTTT. Combining the CDR3 with reference TRBV15 and TRBJ1-1 gives the whole variable domain DAMVIQNPRYQVTQFGKPVTLSCSQTLNHNVMYWYQQKSSQAPKLLFHYYDKDFNNEADTPDNFQSRRPNTSFCFLDIRSPGLGDTAMYLCATSRERGAPEAFFGQGTRLTVV.

The V call is TRBV27, the J call TRBJ2-2; D is ambiguous. The V gene lost 8 bases and the J gene lost 1 base, with 8 bases spanning the gap. The CDR3 is 13 residues long. CDR1 is MNHEY and CDR2 is SMNVEV in the germline V gene (reference sequence). The chain's CDR3 is CASLKVNTGELFF. The CDR3 nucleotides read TGTGCCAGCCTAAAGGTGAACACCGGGGAGCTGTTTTTT.